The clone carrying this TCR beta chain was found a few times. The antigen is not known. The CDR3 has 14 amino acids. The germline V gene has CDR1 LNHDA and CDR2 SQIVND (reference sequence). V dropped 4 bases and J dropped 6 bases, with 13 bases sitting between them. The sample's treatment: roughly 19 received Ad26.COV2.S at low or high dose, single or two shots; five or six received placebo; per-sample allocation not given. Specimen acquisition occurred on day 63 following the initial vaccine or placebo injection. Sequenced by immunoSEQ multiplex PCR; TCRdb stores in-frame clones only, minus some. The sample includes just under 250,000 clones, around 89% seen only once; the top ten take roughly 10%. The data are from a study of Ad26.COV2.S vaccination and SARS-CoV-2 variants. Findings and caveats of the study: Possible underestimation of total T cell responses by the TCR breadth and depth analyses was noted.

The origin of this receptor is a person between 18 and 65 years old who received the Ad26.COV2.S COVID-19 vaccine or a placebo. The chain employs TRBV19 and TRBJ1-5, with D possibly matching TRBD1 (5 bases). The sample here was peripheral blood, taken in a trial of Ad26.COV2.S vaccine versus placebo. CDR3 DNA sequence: TGTGCCAGTAGTACGAACTGGGGGGGTCAGCCCCAGCATTTT. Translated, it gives CASSTNWGGQPQHF. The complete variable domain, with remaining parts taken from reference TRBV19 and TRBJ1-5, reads DGGITQSPKYLFRKEGQNVTLSCEQNLNHDAMYWYRQDPGQGLRLIYYSQIVNDFQKGDIAEGYSVSREKKESFPLTVTSAQKNPTAFYLCASSTNWGGQPQHFGDGTRLSIL.